The source of this T cell receptor (beta chain) is a study of T cells in tuberculosis. Study observations and caveats: Active tuberculosis patients had shorter CDR3-alpha; the beta difference was nonsignificant. Smaller distances to GMM-specific TCRs suggested their expansion in active tuberculosis.

V shed 4 bases and J shed 0 bases, with 16 bases lying between them. The CDR3 totals 18 residues. Germline lookup yields CDR1 MGHRA and CDR2 YSYEKL. This clone was observed once. What it recognizes is unknown. Assay used: immunoSEQ multiplex PCR; TCRdb lists only in-frame clones, some missing. The profile covers about 41,000 clones, with 95% appearing a single time and roughly 3.5% taken by the ten largest. V gene TRBV4-1 combines with J gene TRBJ2-6; weak D call: TRBD1 (6 bases). This sequence was found in a donor under 30 with latent tuberculosis or without tuberculosis infection. The sequenced sample was PBMCs. In DNA form, the CDR3 reads TGCGCCAGCAGCCCCAACGACAGGTTGAACTCTGGGGCCAACGTCCTGACTTTC. Translated: CASSPNDRLNSGANVLTF.